A single sample is the source of the 5 T cell receptor beta chains below, sequenced in a study of technical replicates of blood from a handful of donors. Clones were sequenced by immunoSEQ multiplex PCR, and TCRdb holds only the in-frame ones, with some missing. The sample has 100,000 or so clones; less than 96% are singletons. Material for sequencing was T cells isolated from PBMCs. The source of these receptors is a human donor in good health.

This clone was counted a single time. This chain connects TRBV18 to TRBJ2-3; D call uncertain. CDR1 is KGHSH and CDR2 is LQKENI in the germline V gene. This CDR3 comprises 13 residues. V lost 3 bases and J lost 4, with 8 bases in between. In DNA, the CDR3 is TGTGCCAGCTCACCTTTCCGGGCAGATACGCAGTATTTT. Its translation is CASSPFRADTQYF.

The chain carries TRBV18 and TRBJ2-1; the match to TRBD1 covers 9 bases. CDR1 and CDR2 from the germline V gene are KGHSH and LQKENI. V was clipped by 5 bases and J by 4 bases; unmatched bases: 6. The CDR3 length is 15 residues. CDR3 in amino acids: CASSDDRGYYNEQFF. CDR3 coding DNA: TGTGCCAGCTCAGATGACAGGGGGTATTACAATGAGCAGTTCTTC. The whole variable domain, filled in from reference TRBV18 and TRBJ2-1, reads NAGVMQNPRHLVRRRGQEARLRCSPMKGHSHVYWYRQLPEEGLKFMVYLQKENIIDESGMPKERFSAEFPKEGPSILRIQQVVRGDSAAYFCASSDDRGYYNEQFFGPGTRLTVL.

The chain links TRBV19 to TRBJ2-6; TRBD2 agrees at 8 bases. V lost 4 bases, J lost 2 bases, and 13 bases stayed unmatched. The CDR3 extends over 19 amino acids. Germline CDR1 and CDR2: LNHDA and SQIVND (reference sequence). The CDR3 sequence: CASSKVGTSGGTGANVLTF. The CDR3, as DNA: TGTGCCAGTAGTAAAGTCGGGACATCGGGGGGGACTGGGGCCAACGTCCTGACTTTC.

V gene TRBV18 combines with J gene TRBJ1-1; D is possibly TRBD1 (5 bases). V was shortened by 3 bases and J by 7 bases, with 9 bases between the two germline ends. This CDR3 is 12 amino acids long. CDR1 KGHSH and CDR2 LQKENI come from the germline V gene. The DNA for the CDR3 is TGTGCCAGCTCACCCCGGGGGGGTGAAGCTTTCTTT. Protein sequence: CASSPRGGEAFF. Full variable domain (outside the CDR3, taken from reference TRBV18 and TRBJ1-1): NAGVMQNPRHLVRRRGQEARLRCSPMKGHSHVYWYRQLPEEGLKFMVYLQKENIIDESGMPKERFSAEFPKEGPSILRIQQVVRGDSAAYFCASSPRGGEAFFGQGTRLTVV.

For this clone: The junction and the germline gene differ at one end; a read error may be behind it. The chain carries TRBV7-2 and TRBJ1-2; D remains unclear. Germline V lookup: CDR1 SGHTA, CDR2 FQGNSA. This CDR3 spans 14 amino acids. The CDR3 region has the DNA TGTGCCAGCACCTTAAGTGGCACTAACTATGGCTACACCTTC. Protein sequence: CASTLSGTNYGYTF.